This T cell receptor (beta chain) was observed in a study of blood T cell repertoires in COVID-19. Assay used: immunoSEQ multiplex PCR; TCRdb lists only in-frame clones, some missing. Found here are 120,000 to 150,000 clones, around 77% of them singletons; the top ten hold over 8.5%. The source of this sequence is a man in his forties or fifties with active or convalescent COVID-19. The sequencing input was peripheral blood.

As DNA, the CDR3 is TGTGCCAGCAGTGGTCGGGGGAATGAGCAGTTCTTC. Its protein product is CASSGRGNEQFF. The gene calls are TRBV2 and TRBJ2-1; maybe TRBD2 (6 bases). CDR1 and CDR2 from the germline V gene are SNHLY and FYNNEI. The CDR3 length is 12 residues. Trimming removed 4 bases from V and 7 bases from J, with 8 bases in between.